The source of this T cell receptor beta chain is a study of PD-1 blockade in classical Hodgkin lymphoma. General study results and limits: Although disease activity or prior therapy may be involved, causes of the repertoire differences remain undefined. Newly diagnosed patients and complete responders had comparable diversity at baseline.

TCRdb keeps only in-frame clones here, not all; method: immunoSEQ multiplex PCR. Among about 43,000 clones listed, around three quarters were seen once. Every patient had relapsed following autologous stem cell transplantation, and cohorts differed in brentuximab vedotin exposure. Worth noting for this clone: Antigen specificity is unknown.

Trimming stripped 8 bases from V and 0 bases from J, with 13 bases between. In germline, CDR1 is MDHEN, CDR2 SYDVKM. This CDR3 is 15 amino acids long. The sample here was peripheral blood mononuclear cells (PBMCs), taken before the second cycle of nivolumab. The TCR sequence derives from a human donor with classical Hodgkin lymphoma. V gene TRBV28 combines with J gene TRBJ2-2; D call uncertain. In DNA form, the CDR3 reads TGTGCCAGCTCCAAAGGGATCGCGAACACCGGGGAGCTGTTTTTT. Residues: CASSKGIANTGELFF.